This TCR beta chain originates from a study of cytomegalovirus exposure and HLA in healthy donors. The study's findings and limits: Diagnosis of cytomegalovirus status made by the classifier reportedly showed high specificity and sensitivity.

The germline V gene has CDR1 ENHRY and CDR2 SYGVKD. Trimming stripped 6 bases from V and 2 bases from J, with 13 bases between. This CDR3 spans 14 amino acids. A remark on this clone: No antigen is known for it.

PCR was performed using 60 Vbeta and 13 Jbeta primers. Here immunoSEQ multiplex PCR was the method, and the copy in TCRdb shows in-frame clones only, minus some. The sample shows more than 75,000 clones, more than 75% of them seen only once. The clonotype originates from a middle-aged woman in good health and CMV-seronegative. The sequencing input was PBMCs. V is TRBV10-3 and J is TRBJ1-1; TRBD1 is a possible D gene (6 bases). The CDR3 spells CAIRHRVENTEAFF. DNA for the CDR3: TGTGCCATCAGGCACAGGGTTGAAAACACTGAAGCTTTCTTT.